This T cell receptor (beta chain) came from a study of shared clonotypes between healthy human individuals (dated by TCRdb to the early 2020s). At the level of the whole study: The cohort comprised a couple of women and a few men aged 18 to 49 years. For each donor, CD4 naive and CD4 memory were each run on three plates, CD8 naive on two plates, and CD8 memory on one plate. The study deeply sequenced blood TCR repertoires of roughly five healthy adults to estimate repertoire size and the extent of clonotype sharing between individuals. To increase sequencing depth and limit assay-specific biases, different laboratories used diverse techniques to prepare libraries and sequence TCR repertoires. Leukapheresis yielded between about 0.85 and 10 billion PBMCs per donor.

On this clone: Which antigen it targets is not known. No much larger clonotype is one base removed from it; base qualities were not supplied.

Donors were healthy HIV-negative adults with no recently reported acute infections or vaccinations. All donors were Caucasian adults living in Nashville, Tennessee, USA. CD4+ T cells were enriched by magnetic negative selection; naive cells were then positively selected on CD45RA, and the negative fraction formed the memory subset. Blood was obtained by leukapheresis, after which PBMCs were separated by Ficoll-Histopaque density gradient centrifugation and cryopreserved in liquid nitrogen vapor phase. Analytical flow cytometry was used to check the purity and quantity of every magnetically sorted T cell population. Each sorted fraction had its genomic DNA isolated and then quantified by UV absorbance on a Nanodrop 2000c. Using the deep immunoSEQ assay, multiplex PCR amplified TCR CDR3 regions from genomic DNA. Genomic DNA extracted from each cell subset was distributed evenly over all wells of several immunoSEQ 96-well plates, and each plate served as one replicate. For sorted subsets, each replicate PCR was loaded with roughly 190 ng genomic DNA, equivalent to roughly 30,000 T cell genomes. The purified libraries were quantified using a Qubit 3.0 fluorometer, sized with a Bioanalyzer 2100, and then quantified again using the KAPA Library Quantification kit. Every immunoSEQ 96-well plate was sequenced on a separate single-read 150-cycle Illumina NextSeq 550 flow cell. The original methods were these. Because the immunoSEQ output held only junctional sequences and lacked quality scores, the filtering could not match the filtering applied to full-length reads. Sequences were annotated with PyIR, a Python wrapper for IgBLAST v1.9, and V/J genes and CDR3 were assigned using IMGT germline references. Any read was removed if the V/J assignment was weak (E-value above 1e-6), the CDR3 was missing, or the read contained stop codons, out-of-frame junctions, or ambiguous translated residues. V3J clonotypes were defined as sequences sharing the same inferred V gene, J gene, and CDR3 amino acid sequence. The percentage overlap between two repertoires was calculated by dividing the number of shared unique clonotypes by the size of the smaller repertoire. Repertoire richness was assessed with RTK rarefaction, the Chao1 estimator, and Recon v2.1 estimates of unobserved clonotypes. Generation probabilities for all TCRbeta clonotypes obtained by the gDNA method from a few donors were computed using OLGA. This is the immuneACCESS table as TCRdb keeps it, with only in-frame sequences that have V and J called. A part of the clones is gone; compared with another copy, unresolved V genes explain less than half, and the rest is unexplained. Clonal size and the V and J genes are those of that table, whereas D and trimming came from the DNA. The sample profile shows approximately 2.5 million clones; roughly 93% of them were found once. The leading ten clones occupy 0.36% of the sample.

What the authors observed across the whole study: Because the study included a small number of donors, the genetic and exposure-history diversity represented was limited. Higher generation probabilities were observed for clonotypes shared by all four sorted-subset donors than for non-shared clonotypes. Based on pairwise subsampling, the degree of clonotype sharing among donors was expected to be affected by sequencing depth. Sharing across a handful of donors was observed for roughly 5.4% of naive CD4, less than 4% of naive CD8, over 2% of memory CD4, and around 0.44% of memory CD8 clonotypes. Naive subsets generally had larger estimated clonotype richness than memory subsets did. Sampling was limited to blood, and TCR repertoires in tissue likely differ from TCR repertoires in blood. Incomplete sequencing was indicated by rarefaction of sorted-subset datasets, despite the large sequencing depth.

Sequencing was done on a sample of naive CD4+ T cells from PBMCs. In light of the paper, this sample's cell subset or site label describes: CD45RA+ positively selected. This clonotype was sampled from a man younger than 35 in good health. Some clones in this sample may be carry-over from other donors' samples.

The CDR3 reads CASSFSYGRAFEKLFF. The DNA sequence is TGCGCCAGCAGCTTTAGTTACGGCAGGGCATTTGAAAAACTGTTTTTT. The sequence is built from TRBV5-1 and TRBJ1-4; a tentative D match to TRBD1 spans 5 bases. Spanning cysteine to phenylalanine, the CDR3 consists of 16 amino acids. Of the read, only the CDR3 DNA is kept; its 48 bases are in frame from base 1. Reading the germline V gene gives CDR1 SGHRS and CDR2 YFSETQ. Relative to germline, V is 2 bases shorter and J is 7 bases shorter, with 18 bases between their ends.